A single sample gave rise to the 23 T cell receptor beta chains below, sequenced in a study of T-cell memory formation after mild COVID-19. Each CDR3 protein is one row after TCRdb ran MiXCR on the 5' RACE reads. The table has nearly 350,000 distinct CDR3 sequences, over 10% seen once; the top ten hold 20% to 25%. Sample: PBMCs or a T cell subset sorted from them (not recorded which). Every receptor here comes from a man between 18 and 29 years old who had mild COVID-19 (a few samples of this study predate the infection). Cell type and time point are not known.

V and J are TRBV11-2 and TRBJ2-5, with D maybe TRBD1 (5 bases). The CDR3 runs to 16 residues. V was trimmed by 8 bases and J by 2 bases, leaving 21 bases between them. Looked up from germline, CDR1 is SGHAT and CDR2 is FQNNGV. The DNA of the CDR3 is TGTGCCAGCCGCCGCATTAGGGGCCCAACACAAGAGACCCAGTACTTC. Amino acid sequence: CASRRIRGPTQETQYF. The entire variable domain, with the rest obtained from reference TRBV11-2 and TRBJ2-5, is as follows: EAGVAQSPRYKIIEKRQSVAFWCNPISGHATLYWYQQILGQGPKLLIQFQNNGVVDDSQLPKDRFSAERLKGVDSTLKIQPAKLEDSAVYLCASRRIRGPTQETQYFGPGTRLLVL.

The gene calls are TRBV6-5 and TRBJ2-1; TRBD1 might be the D (6 bases). The CDR3 extends over 13 amino acids. The germline V gene encodes CDR1 MNHEY and CDR2 SVGAGI. V gave up 0 bases and J gave up 10 bases, with 10 bases separating them. CDR3 sequence: CASSYSKGTEQFF. The CDR3 nucleotides read TGTGCCAGCAGTTACTCGAAGGGGACAGAGCAGTTCTTC.

This clonotype was observed a handful of times. The rearrangement uses TRBV20-1 and TRBJ2-7, with a possible D match to TRBD2 (5 bases). CDR1 and CDR2 (germline): DFQATT, SNEGSKA (reference sequence). Trimming removed 6 bases from V and 12 bases from J, with 21 bases in between. The CDR3 is 12 residues long. This CDR3 is CSAANGLLDRYF. The CDR3 region has the DNA TGCAGTGCGGCCAACGGACTCCTCGATAGGTACTTC.

This clonotype was recorded at least ten times. This chain connects TRBV21-1 to TRBJ2-1; whether TRBD1, the table's D call, matches the DNA was not checked. TRBV21-1 is reported as a pseudogene. The CDR3 is 13 residues long. The CDR3 DNA sequence: TGTGCCAGAGTAGGGGGTGTCTACAATGAGCAGTTCTTC. It translates to CARVGGVYNEQFF.

This clonotype has more than one count but fewer than ten. The chain has TRBV20-1 and TRBJ1-5; weak D call: TRBD1 (6 bases). The CDR3 is 13 amino acids. Trimming took 0 bases from V and 5 from J, leaving 8 bases between them. Germline-derived CDR1 and CDR2 are DFQATT and SNEGSKA (reference sequence). In DNA, the CDR3 is TGCAGTGCTAGAGAGGGGGCTTATCAGCCCCAGCATTTT. Translating it yields CSAREGAYQPQHF.

This clonotype occurred a few times. The genes are TRBV5-1 and TRBJ2-3, with D unresolved. The CDR3 spans 14 residues. Trimming cost V 4 bases and J 1 base, with 10 bases left between them. Germline V gene data show CDR1 as SGHRS and CDR2 as YFSETQ. CDR3 nucleotide sequence: TGCGCCAGCAGCCTAATACAGCGCACAGATACGCAGTATTTT. Translation gives CASSLIQRTDTQYF.

The V and J genes are TRBV12-3 or TRBV12-4 and TRBJ2-3, with no clear D. V was cut by 2 bases and J by 6 bases, with 18 bases left in between. The CDR3 has 16 residues. The DNA of the CDR3 is TGTGCCAGCAGTTTATGGCGACCCGACATAGGGGATACGCAGTATTTT. Protein: CASSLWRPDIGDTQYF.

The V and J genes are TRBV6-6 and TRBJ2-7; 7 positions match TRBD1. The trim removed 10 bases at V and 6 bases at J, leaving 18 bases unmatched. Germline assignment: CDR1 MNHNY and CDR2 SVGAGI (reference sequence). CDR3 size: 15 residues. Here the CDR3 DNA reads TGTGCCACCTCGACGAACCGGGACAGCCCTCCCGAGCAGTACGTC. Its translation: CATSTNRDSPPEQYV.

This clonotype came up a few times. J is TRBJ2-5 and V is TRBV11-2; D is perhaps TRBD1 (6 bases). V was trimmed by 5 bases and J by 5 bases, leaving 12 bases between them. CDR3 length equals 13 residues. From germline, CDR1 is SGHAT and CDR2 FQNNGV. CDR3 protein: CASSPPGVETQYF. Here the CDR3 DNA reads TGTGCCAGCAGCCCCCCAGGGGTGGAGACCCAGTACTTC. Together with reference TRBV11-2 and TRBJ2-5, the CDR3 gives the full variable domain: EAGVAQSPRYKIIEKRQSVAFWCNPISGHATLYWYQQILGQGPKLLIQFQNNGVVDDSQLPKDRFSAERLKGVDSTLKIQPAKLEDSAVYLCASSPPGVETQYFGPGTRLLVL.

The chain has TRBV5-6 and TRBJ1-2; D unclear. CDR3 length: 13 amino acids. The V gene lost 4 bases and the J gene lost 4 bases, with 11 bases spanning the gap. Germline lookup yields CDR1 SGHDT and CDR2 YYEEEE. The CDR3 DNA reads as TGTGCCAGCAGCATCCCCCCCCGCTATGGCTACACCTTC. It encodes CASSIPPRYGYTF.

This chain uses TRBV28 with TRBJ1-2; D perhaps matches TRBD1 (5 bases). The CDR3 is made up of 13 amino acids. Deletions cut 8 bases from V and 8 bases from J, with 18 bases between. CDR1 and CDR2 from the germline V gene are MDHEN and SYDVKM. CDR3 sequence reads: CASRDLALWGYTF. The CDR3 region has the DNA TGTGCCAGCCGGGACCTCGCTTTATGGGGCTACACCTTC.

J is TRBJ1-5 and V is TRBV27, with D unresolved. Germline V gene data show CDR1 as MNHEY and CDR2 as SMNVEV (reference sequence). Trimming removed 2 bases at V and 8 bases at J, with 10 bases between. The CDR3 is 13 residues long. The CDR3 is CASSLGYGKPQHF. CDR3 DNA sequence: TGTGCCAGCAGTTTAGGATACGGGAAGCCCCAGCATTTT.

The chain links TRBV19 to TRBJ2-5, with D possibly matching TRBD1 (6 bases). Trimming took 5 bases from V and 2 from J, leaving 9 bases between them. This CDR3 is built from 13 residues. Germline values: CDR1 LNHDA, CDR2 SQIVND (reference sequence). The CDR3 nucleotides read TGTGCCAGTAGTGGGACATCTCAAGAGACCCAGTACTTC. It codes for CASSGTSQETQYF.

This clonotype turned up a few times. V gene TRBV7-2 combines with J gene TRBJ2-7, with 8 bases lining up with TRBD1. CDR1 is SGHTA and CDR2 is FQGNSA in the germline V gene. J lost 6 bases, V lost 5 bases, and 12 bases had no gene match. This CDR3 is built from 15 residues. The CDR3 here is CASSVSYGTGFEQYF. The CDR3 DNA sequence: TGTGCCAGCAGCGTTAGTTACGGGACAGGTTTCGAGCAGTACTTC. The full variable domain, completed using reference TRBV7-2 and TRBJ2-7, is GAGVSQSPSNKVTEKGKDVELRCDPISGHTALYWYRQSLGQGLEFLIYFQGNSAPDKSGLPSDRFSAERTGGSVSTLTIQRTQQEDSAVYLCASSVSYGTGFEQYFGPGTRLTVT.

The gene calls are TRBV4-2 and TRBJ2-4; D perhaps matches TRBD1 (6 bases). The V end lost 4 bases, the J end lost 2 bases, and 15 bases lay between the germline ends. This CDR3 has 16 amino acids. CDR1 is LGHNA, CDR2 YNFKEQ, per germline. CDR3 protein: CASSPRQVGSKNIQYF. The CDR3 nucleotides are TGTGCCAGCAGCCCGAGACAGGTCGGATCCAAAAACATTCAGTACTTC.

Ten or more counts support this clonotype. V is TRBV7-2 and J is TRBJ1-5; 8 nucleotides agree with TRBD1. Germline-derived CDR1 and CDR2 are SGHTA and FQGNSA. The CDR3 loop spans 14 amino acids. V lost 4 bases, J lost 7 bases, and 6 bases stayed unmatched. The CDR3 DNA is TGTGCCAGCAGCTCAAACAGGGGGGAACAGCCCCAGCATTTT. This encodes CASSSNRGEQPQHF.

This clonotype was observed a few times. This chain joins TRBV7-2 and TRBJ1-1; D may be TRBD1 (5 bases). The CDR3 totals 14 residues. V was cut by 5 bases and J by 1 base, with 11 bases left in between. CDR1 is SGHTA, CDR2 FQGNSA, per germline. The CDR3 sequence: CASSRTGGNTEAFF. The CDR3 DNA reads TGTGCCAGCAGCCGCACGGGGGGGAACACTGAAGCTTTCTTT.

This clonotype has at least ten counts. The V gene is TRBV7-9, the J gene TRBJ1-2, with D hard to call. The CDR3 is made up of 12 amino acids. Trimming shortened V by 5 bases and J by 8 bases, and 12 bases separated the two germline ends. In germline, CDR1 is SEHNR, CDR2 FQNEAQ (reference sequence). The CDR3 here is CASSPIRRGYTF. The CDR3 DNA reads TGTGCCAGCAGCCCGATCAGGCGCGGCTACACCTTC.

This clonotype was observed many times. The chain has TRBV9 and TRBJ1-6, with no clear D. The V and J ends lost 4 bases and 7 bases respectively, with 18 bases between them. There are 16 residues in the CDR3. Germline V gene data show CDR1 as SGDLS and CDR2 as YYNGEE. The CDR3 DNA sequence: TGTGCCAGCAGCCCCCGGTTGGAGGGTTGGAATTCACCCCTCCACTTT. Translating gives CASSPRLEGWNSPLHF. The complete variable domain, with remaining parts taken from reference TRBV9 and TRBJ1-6, reads DSGVTQTPKHLITATGQRVTLRCSPRSGDLSVYWYQQSLDQGLQFLIQYYNGEERAKGNILERFSAQQFPDLHSELNLSSLELGDSALYFCASSPRLEGWNSPLHFGNGTRLTVT.

This clonotype has just a few counts. The V call is TRBV20-1, the J call TRBJ2-7; 12 nucleotides match TRBD2. CDR1 is DFQATT, CDR2 SNEGSKA, per germline (reference sequence). With V trimmed by 5 bases and J by 5 bases, 7 bases remained unmatched. CDR3 length: 14 amino acids. CDR3 in DNA: TGCAGTGCTTCTGCTAGCGGGGGGGCCAACGAGCAGTACTTC. It translates to CSASASGGANEQYF.

This clonotype appeared many times. The chain combines TRBV3-1 with TRBJ1-4; D gene unclear. Deletions cut 1 base from V and 8 bases from J, with 8 bases between. The CDR3 covers 13 residues. Germline V gene lookup returns CDR1 LGHDT and CDR2 YNNKEL (reference sequence). The CDR3 coding sequence is TGTGCCAGCAGCCAAGTCCATAAGGAAAAACTGTTTTTT. Translated: CASSQVHKEKLFF.

This clonotype was detected only a few times. CDR3 amino acids: CASSSISSGANVLTF. The CDR3 DNA is TGTGCCAGCAGTTCGATCAGCTCTGGGGCCAACGTCCTGACTTTC. J is TRBJ2-6 and V is TRBV12-3 or TRBV12-4; unclear D gene. This CDR3 has 15 residues. The V gene lost 4 bases and the J gene lost 0 bases, with 7 bases spanning the gap.

This rearrangement joins TRBV5-1 to TRBJ1-5; D not certain. The CDR3 is 15 amino acids. Trimming cost V 5 bases and J 2 bases, with 14 bases left between them. Germline CDR1 and CDR2: SGHRS and YFSETQ. The DNA for the CDR3 is TGCGCCAGCAGTCCCACCTCCCTCGGCAATCAGCCCCAGCATTTT. Its translation: CASSPTSLGNQPQHF.